These T cell receptor beta chains were read from a single sample in a study of T cell responses to AZD1222 COVID-19 vaccine. Generated by immunoSEQ multiplex PCR, the TCRdb table keeps only in-frame clones and is missing some. The sample lists 160,000 or so clones, around 87% seen once, with approximately 9.1% in the top ten. The sequences come from peripheral blood, collected 28 days after the second AZD1222 dose. The origin of the receptors is an adult who received the AZD1222 COVID-19 vaccine. Both conserved end residues are part of each CDR3. A D gene is named only where the DNA matches it firmly. Size is stated for part of the rows, as once, few or many counts, or as a class when the clone is expanded.

>14|TRBJ1-5|TRBV6-5|NA|NA
TGTGCCAGCAGCCTAACAGGATTCTATCAGCCCCAGCATTTT
CASSLTGFYQPQHF
>17|TRBJ1-2|TRBV5-6|NA|NA
TGTGCCAGCAGCTTTGGGTCGCAGGGGCCCGATAACTATGGCTACACCTTC
CASSFGSQGPDNYGYTF
>17|TRBJ1-6|TRBV28|NA|TRBD1
TGTGCCAGCAGTTCGCAATCGCCGGGACAGGGCTTATCACCCCTCCACTTT
CASSSQSPGQGLSPLHF
>14|TRBJ1-2|TRBV18|NA|NA
TGTGCCAGCTCACCAGATCGGGGGGCGAGTGGCTACACCTTC
CASSPDRGASGYTF
>15|TRBJ2-4|TRBV28|NA|TRBD1
TGTGCCAGCAGTCTGCAGACAGGGGGGAGGGACATTCAGTACTTC
CASSLQTGGRDIQYF
>13|TRBJ2-2|TRBV7-3|NA|NA
TGTGCCAGCAGCTTAGGGGGCACCGGGGAGCTGTTTTTT
CASSLGGTGELFF
>13|TRBJ2-7|TRBV7-3|many|TRBD1
TGTGCCAGCAGCAGGGGGCAGGGTGACGAGCAGTACTTC
CASSRGQGDEQYF
>14|TRBJ1-6|TRBV6-1|NA|TRBD1
TGTGCCACAGGGGAGACAGGGAAGGATTCACCCCTCCACTTT
CATGETGKDSPLHF
>13|TRBJ2-1|TRBV6-4|few|NA
TGTGCCAGCAGTGACTCGATGACAGGTGAGCAGTTCTTC
CASSDSMTGEQFF
>18|TRBJ1-6|TRBV4-1|NA|NA
TGCGCCAGCAGCCAAGAACGGGGAAGGAGCTCCTATAATTCACCCCTCCACTTT
CASSQERGRSSYNSPLHF
>12|TRBJ1-2|TRBV6-5|once|NA
TGTGCCAGCAGCATCGCTGGGGTTGGCTACACCTTC
CASSIAGVGYTF
>14|TRBJ2-7|TRBV25-1|NA|TRBD1
TGTGCCAGTTCCCGCCCGGGACAGAGATACGAGCAGTACTTC
CASSRPGQRYEQYF
>14|TRBJ2-7|TRBV6-2/TRBV6-3|NA|TRBD1
TGTGCCAGCAGTACCGGACAGGGGGCGAACGAGCAGTACTTC
CASSTGQGANEQYF
>16|TRBJ2-1|TRBV5-1|NA|NA
TGCGCCAGCAGCTTGGTTCCAGCACCAACCTACAATGAGCAGTTCTTC
CASSLVPAPTYNEQFF
>15|TRBJ2-1|TRBV7-3|NA|NA
TGTGCCAGCAGCCCGGGGGGCATACCCTACAATGAGCAGTTCTTC
CASSPGGIPYNEQFF
>15|TRBJ1-6|TRBV30|NA|NA
TGTGCCTGGAGTGTACAGTCTGGGGGTAATTCACCCCTCCACTTT
CAWSVQSGGNSPLHF
>15|TRBJ2-7|TRBV18|NA|TRBD1
TGTGCCAGCTCACCTGCGACAGGGGGATCCTACGAGCAGTACTTC
CASSPATGGSYEQYF
>11|TRBJ1-3|TRBV6-5|NA|NA
TGTGCCAGCATAATCGGGGGCACCATATATTTT
CASIIGGTIYF
>14|TRBJ1-6|TRBV4-3|NA|NA
TGCGCCAGCAGCCGAGGACTGGGAAATTCACCCCTCCACTTT
CASSRGLGNSPLHF
>16|TRBJ2-2|TRBV9|NA|TRBD1
TGTGCCAGCAGCCCCAACAGGGGGCTGGACACCGGGGAGCTGTTTTTT
CASSPNRGLDTGELFF
>13|TRBJ2-7|TRBV7-8|NA|NA
TGTGCCAGCAGCCCCCTACTAGGGTACGAGCAGTACTTC
CASSPLLGYEQYF
>14|TRBJ1-2|TRBV3-1/TRBV3-2|NA|NA
TGTGCCAGCAGCCAAGATGTACAGTCTTATGGCTACACCTTC
CASSQDVQSYGYTF
>15|TRBJ2-5|TRBV30|NA|NA
TGTGCCTGGTCGGGCGGGCAAGCGGTACAAGAGACCCAGTACTTC
CAWSGGQAVQETQYF
>13|TRBJ2-7|TRBV19|NA|NA
TGTGCCAGTAGTATTGCTCGGGGGAACGAGCAGTACTTC
CASSIARGNEQYF
>15|TRBJ2-1|TRBV27|once|NA
TGTGCCAGCAGTCCGCAACCTTTCTCCTACAATGAGCAGTTCTTC
CASSPQPFSYNEQFF
>12|TRBJ2-1|TRBV28|NA|TRBD2
TGTGCCAGCAGATTAGCGGGAGTTGAGCAGTTCTTC
CASRLAGVEQFF
>12|TRBJ1-5|TRBV19|NA|NA
TGTGCCAGTACTACTCGGGATCAGCCCCAGCATTTT
CASTTRDQPQHF
>15|TRBJ2-1|TRBV29-1|NA|NA
TGCAGCGCACGTAGGATTGGCAGGCGAGACAATGAGCAGTTCTTC
CSARRIGRRDNEQFF
>14|TRBJ2-7|TRBV3-1/TRBV3-2|NA|TRBD2
TGTGCCAGCAGCCAGTGGTCGGGGGGTTACGAGCAGTACTTC
CASSQWSGGYEQYF
>15|TRBJ1-2|TRBV6-5|NA|TRBD1
TGTGCCAGCAGTTACCACGGACAGGGGAGGGATGGCTACACCTTC
CASSYHGQGRDGYTF
>15|TRBJ1-5|TRBV7-2|once|NA
TGTGCCAGCAGCCCCCGGGACCCGGGGAATCAGCCCCAGCATTTT
CASSPRDPGNQPQHF
>17|TRBJ1-4|TRBV15|NA|NA
TGTGCCACCAGCAGAGGGACCTCGTCTCGGGATAATGAAAAACTGTTTTTT
CATSRGTSSRDNEKLFF
>14|TRBJ1-5|TRBV30|NA|NA
TGTGCCTGGGGAACAGGGCTTAGCAATCAGCCCCAGCATTTT
CAWGTGLSNQPQHF
>15|TRBJ2-1|TRBV5-1|NA|NA
TGCGCCAGCAGCGCAACGGACAGCCCGTACAATGAGCAGTTCTTC
CASSATDSPYNEQFF
>13|TRBJ1-1|TRBV29-1|NA|NA
TGCAGCGCCCGTCTGACAGAGAACACTGAAGCTTTCTTT
CSARLTENTEAFF